The clone carrying this T cell receptor beta chain appeared once. Its antigen is still unknown. This entry belongs to a study of CD8+ T cells in alopecia areata. Study details: The study gave tofacitinib for 6 to 18 months, then 6 months off drug. Study-wide results and limits: Shared TCR sequences were less clear between patients than in mice, possibly partly from HLA diversity. Scalp repertoires also include resident alphabeta T cells from normal skin.

The treatment: oral pan-JAK inhibitor, 5-10 mg twice daily. Specimens obtained from alopecia areata patients comprised lesional scalp punch biopsies and peripheral blood. cDNA serving as the sequencing template came from extracted, reverse transcribed RNA. Repertoires were generated with immunoSEQ multiplex PCR, while TCRdb's copy carries only in-frame clones and drops some. This repertoire shows 80,000 or so clones, approximately 70% found once; its top ten account for about a quarter. This clonotype was obtained from a human donor with alopecia areata. The source material was CD8+ T cells sorted from blood, sampled at week 24, from a patient treated with tofacitinib.

The CDR3 here is CASSLGGTTYEQYF. The CDR3 DNA sequence: TGTGCCAGCAGCTTGGGAGGGACTACCTACGAGCAGTACTTC. The rearrangement joins TRBV5-6 to TRBJ2-7, with 7 positions matching TRBD2. The CDR3 totals 14 residues. CDR1 and CDR2 from the germline V gene are SGHDT and YYEEEE. V lost 0 bases to trimming and J lost 2 bases; unmatched junction nucleotides: 2.